The next 25 T cell receptor beta chains were all read from a single sample in a study of T cells in Graves' hyperthyroidism and ophthalmopathy. Amplified TCR beta CDR3 regions came from RNA transcripts. Primed by the HTBI set, a first-round RT-PCR was run on the TCR CDR3. TCRdb passed the multiplex PCR reads through MiXCR, listing each CDR3 protein once. The sample gives approximately 330,000 distinct CDR3 sequences, approximately 15% of which show up once; 30% to 40% is in the top ten. Sequencing was done on a sample of blood. The receptors were sampled from a woman aged 40 to 50 with Graves' ophthalmopathy.

This clonotype turned up a few times. The gene calls are TRBV7-9 and TRBJ2-7; 7 bases fit TRBD2. Germline CDR1 and CDR2: SEHNR and FQNEAQ (reference sequence). The CDR3 length is 15 residues. V dropped 5 bases and J dropped 1; count of bases not matched to a gene: 8. The CDR3 here is CASSPQAGPSYEQYF. For the CDR3, the DNA is TGTGCCAGCAGCCCGCAAGCGGGACCTTCCTACGAGCAGTACTTC.

This clonotype occurred many times. The gene calls are TRBV11-2 and TRBJ2-7, with 11 nucleotides matching TRBD2. J was trimmed by 2 bases and V by 3 bases; bases with no gene match: 9. This CDR3 has 17 residues. CDR1 is SGHAT and CDR2 is FQNNGV in the germline V gene. The CDR3 sequence is CASSFYLRSGRAYEQYF. CDR3 bases: TGTGCCAGCAGCTTTTATCTACGTAGCGGGAGGGCCTACGAGCAGTACTTC.

Many counts were recorded for this clonotype. J is TRBJ1-5 and V is TRBV10-3; D perhaps matches TRBD1 (5 bases). V gave up 6 bases and J gave up 2 bases, with 20 bases separating them. This CDR3 comprises 17 residues. CDR1 ENHRY and CDR2 SYGVKD come from the germline V gene. CDR3 sequence (DNA): TGTGCCATCAGCGCGTTACAAACAGGCCCCGGCAATCAGCCCCAGCATTTT. Its protein product is CAISALQTGPGNQPQHF.

This clonotype appeared many times. V is TRBV6-1 and J is TRBJ1-1; a possible D gene is TRBD1 (5 bases). CDR3 length: 12 residues. Germline loops: CDR1 MNHNS, CDR2 SASEGT. V was shortened by 6 bases and J by 7 bases, with 12 bases between the two germline ends. For the CDR3, the DNA is TGTGCCAGCAGACCGGGACTACTTGAAGCTTTCTTT. Its translation: CASRPGLLEAFF.

Comment on this clonotype: Because the CDR3 is missing its conserved closing phenylalanine or tryptophan, this is likely a read error. V gene TRBV12-3 or TRBV12-4 combines with J gene TRBJ2-7; D may be TRBD1 (5 bases). The CDR3 consists of 14 residues. The ends were cut back, 5 bases at V and 3 bases at J, with 14 bases in the middle. CDR3 DNA sequence: TGTGCCAGCAGTCCGCCGGCAGGGCTCTACGAGCAGTACCTC. Its protein product is CASSPPAGLYEQYL.

V usage is TRBV20-1 and J usage is TRBJ2-5; a possible D gene is TRBD2 (6 bases). The CDR3 totals 13 residues. Germline loops: CDR1 DFQATT, CDR2 SNEGSKA (reference sequence). V shed 6 bases and J shed 7 bases, with 18 bases lying between them. Here the CDR3 DNA reads TGCAGTGCCTTGGACGGGGGAAGGGGGACCCAGTACTTC. Its protein is CSALDGGRGTQYF.

This clonotype was seen at least ten times. V and J are TRBV12-3 or TRBV12-4 and TRBJ2-1; tentative D call: TRBD2 (7 bases). Trimming removed 6 bases at V and 15 bases at J, with 24 bases between. CDR3 length equals 14 residues. CDR3 DNA: TGTGCCAGCAGACCGACCACTCCGGGGGGCCGGTCGTTCTTC. Amino acids: CASRPTTPGGRSFF.

This clonotype was found many times. The chain carries TRBV6-2 or TRBV6-3 and TRBJ2-1, with 11 bases matching TRBD2. V was clipped by 6 bases and J by 8 bases; unmatched bases: 9. Per germline, CDR1 MNHEY and CDR2 SVGEGT. CDR3 length: 15 residues. The CDR3 sequence is CASSKSSGRSDEQFF. DNA of the CDR3: TGTGCCAGCAGCAAATCTAGCGGGAGGAGCGATGAGCAGTTCTTC.

This clonotype occurred a few times. J is TRBJ2-3 and V is TRBV10-3; 9 positions agree with TRBD1. The V segment lost 6 bases and the J segment 1 base; nucleotides outside the gene matches: 8. The CDR3 extends over 16 amino acids. CDR1 ENHRY and CDR2 SYGVKD come from the germline V gene. The CDR3 DNA reads TGTGCCATCAGGGCGACCGGGACAGGGCGCACAGATACGCAGTATTTT. Translated, it gives CAIRATGTGRTDTQYF.

The chain employs TRBV3-1 and TRBJ2-5; the match to TRBD2 covers 7 bases. The germline gives CDR1 LGHDT, CDR2 YNNKEL (reference sequence). V was clipped by 4 bases and J by 7 bases; unmatched bases: 9. This CDR3 has 14 amino acids. The DNA for the CDR3 is TGTGCCAGCAGCCGATCTGGGGGGGAGGTGACCCAGTACTTC. Translating gives CASSRSGGEVTQYF.

This clonotype turned up a few times. The chain links TRBV30 to TRBJ2-1, with D hard to call. CDR1 GTSNPN and CDR2 SVGIG come from the germline V gene (reference sequence). Trimming left V 5 bases short and J 6 bases short, with 20 bases between. The CDR3 loop spans 15 amino acids. In nucleotides, the CDR3 is TGTGCCTGGCGCACAATCACCCGAGCAGGCAATGAGCAGTTCTTC. This gives the protein CAWRTITRAGNEQFF.

This CDR3 reads CASSSGRGTQYF. CDR3 DNA: TGTGCCAGCAGCTCAGGCCGGGGGACCCAGTACTTC. The chain couples TRBV5-6 to TRBJ2-5, with D possibly TRBD2 on 5 matching bases. The CDR3 sequence is 12 residues long. CDR1 and CDR2 (germline): SGHDT, YYEEEE. V was clipped by 3 bases and J by 7 bases, with 10 bases between them. Looking up the rest from reference TRBV5-6 and TRBJ2-5 gives the full variable domain: DAGVTQSPTHLIKTRGQQVTLRCSPKSGHDTVSWYQQALGQGPQFIFQYYEEEERQRGNFPDRFSGHQFPNYSSELNVNALLLGDSALYLCASSSGRGTQYFGPGTRLLVL.

The gene calls are TRBV7-9 and TRBJ2-7; 14 positions agree with TRBD2. Germline V CDR1 and CDR2: SEHNR, FQNEAQ (reference sequence). The length of the CDR3 is 21 residues. V trimming: 4 bases; J trimming: 3 bases; junction bases outside the gene matches: 20. In nucleotides, the CDR3 is TGTGCCAGCAGCTGGGGACTAGCGGGAGTACAATCGACCCAGAGTGACTACGAGCAGTACTTC. This sequence encodes CASSWGLAGVQSTQSDYEQYF.

The rearrangement uses TRBV18 and TRBJ1-1, with 8 nucleotides matching TRBD1. With V trimmed by 5 bases and J by 3 bases, 5 bases remained unmatched. The germline CDR1 and CDR2 sequences are KGHSH and LQKENI. This CDR3 spans 14 amino acids. The CDR3 protein is CASSSQGADTEAFF. The CDR3 nucleotides are TGTGCCAGCTCATCCCAGGGGGCGGACACTGAAGCTTTCTTT.

This clonotype was seen repeatedly, ten times or more. This chain joins TRBV28 and TRBJ2-1; D not resolved. This CDR3 has 14 residues. Germline V gives CDR1 MDHEN, CDR2 SYDVKM. V lost 6 bases and J 0 bases, leaving 9 bases between the germline ends. This CDR3 is CASSPQGSYNEQFF. CDR3 coding DNA: TGTGCCAGCAGCCCTCAAGGCTCCTACAATGAGCAGTTCTTC. Filled out from reference TRBV28 and TRBJ2-1, the complete variable domain reads DVKVTQSSRYLVKRTGEKVFLECVQDMDHENMFWYRQDPGLGLRLIYFSYDVKMKEKGDIPEGYSVSREKKERFSLILESASTNQTSMYLCASSPQGSYNEQFFGPGTRLTVL.

This clonotype was seen repeatedly, ten times or more. The CDR3 sequence: CASSDRGGNQPQHF. The CDR3 nucleotides are TGTGCCAGCAGTGACAGGGGAGGCAATCAGCCCCAGCATTTT. The gene calls are TRBV2 and TRBJ1-5, with D possibly TRBD1 on 6 matching bases. The germline V gene encodes CDR1 SNHLY and CDR2 FYNNEI. CDR3 size: 14 residues. Trimming cost V 3 bases and J 2 bases, with 8 bases left between them.

This clonotype came up a few times. The chain recombines TRBV20-1 with TRBJ1-3, with unresolved D. The CDR3 is 14 residues long. Trimming stripped 5 bases from V and 8 bases from J, with 19 bases between. The germline V gene encodes CDR1 DFQATT and CDR2 SNEGSKA (reference sequence). The CDR3 sequence: CSAYTRTRGDTIYF. DNA for the CDR3: TGCAGTGCTTACACTAGGACCCGCGGGGACACCATATATTTT.

This clonotype was detected only a few times. CDR3 sequence: CASSPGLAGDGTDTQYF. For the CDR3, the DNA is TGTGCCAGCAGCCCGGGACTAGCGGGGGATGGCACAGATACGCAGTATTTT. The V and J genes are TRBV7-6 and TRBJ2-3, with 14 bases lining up with TRBD2. From germline, CDR1 is SGHVS and CDR2 FNYEAQ. CDR3 size: 17 residues. V dropped 5 bases and J dropped 1; count of bases not matched to a gene: 5.

This clonotype was seen many times. This chain connects TRBV5-5 to TRBJ2-7; no firm D call. Germline-derived CDR1 and CDR2 are SGHKS and YYEKEE (reference sequence). Trimming cost V 4 bases and J 0 bases, with 11 bases left between them. The CDR3 runs 14 residues. The CDR3: CASSRPGASYEQYF. The CDR3 DNA reads TGTGCCAGCAGCCGACCGGGTGCCTCCTACGAGCAGTACTTC.

This clonotype was counted ten times or more. The genes are TRBV2 and TRBJ1-4; weak D call: TRBD1 (5 bases). The germline V gene has CDR1 SNHLY and CDR2 FYNNEI. This CDR3 is 16 amino acids long. Trimming removed 6 bases from V and 8 bases from J, with 22 bases in between. CDR3 sequence (DNA): TGTGCCAGCAGCCCAATCAGCTCAGGGATGGAGGAAAAACTGTTTTTT. It yields the protein CASSPISSGMEEKLFF.

In this sample, this clonotype turned up a few times. The gene calls are TRBV6-5 and TRBJ2-2; possible D gene TRBD1, 6 bases. The germline V and J ends were trimmed by 0 bases and 1 base, with 9 bases remaining between them. Germline V gene lookup returns CDR1 MNHEY and CDR2 SVGAGI. The CDR3 has 16 amino acids. The chain's CDR3 is CASSYSMGQNTGELFF. The CDR3 nucleotides are TGTGCCAGCAGTTACTCGATGGGACAGAACACCGGGGAGCTGTTTTTT.

About this clonotype: This may arise from a read error, as a much more abundant clone is one base away. The chain employs TRBV6-1 and TRBJ1-1; D gene unclear. CDR1 is MNHNS, CDR2 SASEGT, per germline. The CDR3 spans 16 residues. CDR3 in amino acids: CAGSEIRGRPYTEAFF. CDR3 bases: TGTGCCGGCAGTGAAATTCGGGGTCGGCCCTACACTGAAGCTTTCTTT.

This rearrangement joins TRBV12-5 to TRBJ1-5; 12 bases agree with TRBD1. Germline V gene sequence: CDR1 LGHNT, CDR2 FRNRAP. The trim removed 5 bases at V and 6 bases at J, leaving 11 bases unmatched. This CDR3 region has 17 residues. The CDR3 loop is CASGMGDRGRWAQPQHF. DNA of the CDR3: TGTGCTAGTGGTATGGGGGACAGGGGGCGGTGGGCTCAGCCCCAGCATTTT.

This sequence joins TRBV10-3 and TRBJ2-3, with 12 bases identical to TRBD2. The CDR3 contains 16 residues. CDR1 ENHRY and CDR2 SYGVKD come from the germline V gene. The V and J ends lost 5 bases and 2 bases, in that order; junction bases with no gene match: 5. CDR3 residues: CAISSGLAGFTDTQYF. DNA for the CDR3: TGTGCCATCAGTTCTGGACTAGCGGGGTTCACAGATACGCAGTATTTT.

This clonotype has at least ten counts. V gene TRBV5-6 combines with J gene TRBJ2-1, with TRBD2 matching 10 bases. This CDR3 comprises 13 residues. Germline V gene lookup returns CDR1 SGHDT and CDR2 YYEEEE. With 4 bases clipped from V and 9 bases from J, the junction kept 4 bases outside the gene matches. Here the CDR3 DNA reads TGTGCCAGCAGCATGCTAGCGGGAGCTGAGCAGTTCTTC. Its translation: CASSMLAGAEQFF.